The 9 T cell receptor beta chains reported below all come from one sample, sequenced in a study of blood T cell repertoires in COVID-19. Sequenced by immunoSEQ multiplex PCR; TCRdb stores in-frame clones only, minus some. The data hold about 350,000 clones, with approximately 91% observed a single time. Sequencing was done on a sample of peripheral blood. The receptors derive from a woman between 65 and 79 years old with COVID-19, enrolled during active disease.

This rearrangement joins TRBV5-1 to TRBJ2-1; weak D call: TRBD2 (6 bases). The CDR3 contains 15 residues. Deletions cut 1 base from V and 6 bases from J, with 14 bases between. Germline loops: CDR1 SGHRS, CDR2 YFSETQ. DNA of the CDR3: TGCGCCAGCAGCTTGTTTCCGGGGGTCCCCAATGAGCAGTTCTTC. Protein product: CASSLFPGVPNEQFF.

This chain uses TRBV18 with TRBJ2-2; TRBD1 aligns across 7 bases. Germline V gene data show CDR1 as KGHSH and CDR2 as LQKENI. The CDR3 runs to 14 residues. After removal of 5 bases from V and 3 bases from J, the junction contained 3 bases not matched to a gene. The CDR3 sequence is CASSVGTDTGELFF. CDR3 coding DNA: TGTGCCAGCTCAGTGGGGACAGACACCGGGGAGCTGTTTTTT.

The CDR3 is CASSSTSGRYTDTQYF. The CDR3 DNA reads TGTGCCAGCAGTTCGACTAGCGGGAGATACACAGATACGCAGTATTTT. The chain combines TRBV28 with TRBJ2-3; 12 bases match TRBD2. V trimming: 4 bases; J trimming: 2 bases; junction bases outside the gene matches: 4. The CDR3 has 16 amino acids. The V gene's germline CDR1 is MDHEN and CDR2 SYDVKM. The variable domain in full, with the rest retrieved from reference TRBV28 and TRBJ2-3, is DVKVTQSSRYLVKRTGEKVFLECVQDMDHENMFWYRQDPGLGLRLIYFSYDVKMKEKGDIPEGYSVSREKKERFSLILESASTNQTSMYLCASSSTSGRYTDTQYFGPGTRLTVL.

CDR3: CASGLGKSGSPLHF. The CDR3 bases are TGTGCTAGTGGTCTAGGGAAAAGCGGCTCACCCCTCCACTTT. This sequence joins TRBV12-5 and TRBJ1-6; D is unclear. The CDR3 sequence is 14 residues long. From germline, CDR1 is LGHNT and CDR2 FRNRAP. Trimming removed 5 bases from V and 10 bases from J, with 15 bases in between.

The V gene is TRBV12-3 or TRBV12-4, the J gene TRBJ1-6; tentatively, D is TRBD1 (5 bases). There are 11 residues in the CDR3. V was clipped by 5 bases and J by 14 bases, with 10 bases between them. CDR3 sequence (DNA): TGTGCCAGCAGTGGGGGAGGCGCCCTCCACTTT. It translates to CASSGGGALHF.

The chain joins TRBV6-2 or TRBV6-3 to TRBJ2-1; D might be TRBD2 (7 bases). V was shortened by 6 bases and J by 8 bases, with 20 bases between the two germline ends. CDR3 length equals 15 residues. Germline-derived CDR1 and CDR2 are MNHEY and SVGEGT. The DNA of the CDR3 is TGTGCCAGCAGCCCGGTTGGGGGGGGCGTTGATGAGCAGTTCTTC. Protein sequence: CASSPVGGGVDEQFF.

This chain uses TRBV5-1 with TRBJ1-1, with 8 bases matching TRBD1. The trim removed 3 bases at V and 11 bases at J, leaving 9 bases unmatched. The CDR3 runs to 13 residues. Per germline, CDR1 SGHRS and CDR2 YFSETQ. The CDR3: CASSSTGADGAFF. CDR3 DNA: TGCGCCAGCAGCTCGACAGGGGCCGATGGGGCTTTCTTT.

V and J are TRBV11-2 and TRBJ2-1; TRBD1 agrees at 7 bases. CDR1 and CDR2 (germline): SGHAT, FQNNGV. This CDR3 is 14 amino acids long. J gave up 5 bases and V 2 bases, and 3 bases lay outside the gene matches. Here the CDR3 reads CASSLSGQNNEQFF. In nucleotides, the CDR3 is TGTGCCAGCAGCTTATCGGGACAGAACAATGAGCAGTTCTTC.

A few counts support this clone. The J gene is TRBJ2-7, the V gene TRBV2, with 12 nucleotides matching TRBD2. J was trimmed by 5 bases and V by 6 bases; bases with no gene match: 8. The CDR3 runs to 15 residues. Germline values: CDR1 SNHLY, CDR2 FYNNEI. In nucleotides, the CDR3 is TGTGCCAGCAGGGACCGGACTAGCGGGGACAACGAGCAGTACTTC. It codes for CASRDRTSGDNEQYF.